This TCR beta chain was identified during a study of blood T cell repertoires in COVID-19 (dated by TCRdb to the early 2020s). Study-wide context: The collaborator samples originated in the United States, Italy and Spain and spanned the acute and convalescent phases of COVID-19. The prospective study material was composed of cDNA or gDNA derived from T cells, B-cell-depleted T cells, or PBMCs. Deeply sampled blood TCRbeta repertoires from subjects exposed to, actively infected with, or recovered from COVID-19 were included in the dataset. A freely available public database, intended as a resource for researchers studying the immune response to SARS-CoV-2, is where the repertoires were released. Samples were obtained from the ongoing ImmuneRACE study (first 160 participants) and from some 1,200 subjects provided by 6 global collaborators. The sample metadata nearly always contained a de-identified subject ID, COVID-19 status, age in years and sex. Where available, HLA class I and class II types were obtained from metadata supplied by the sample provider rather than from assay-based typing.

The paper's findings and limits, for the study overall: How much clinical and demographic metadata was included differed by source and by participant, and the metadata was provided uncurated.

The germline V gene (reference sequence) specifies LNHDA as CDR1 and SQIVND as CDR2. From cysteine to phenylalanine, the CDR3 is 13 amino acids long. Only the CDR3 portion is preserved as DNA: 39 bases, with reading frame beginning at the first base. Trimming takes 5 bases from V and 0 bases from J, and the germline ends sit 5 bases apart. Participants in the prospective study were enrolled through a virtual design, were aged 18 to 89 years, and lived in approximately 25 United States geographic areas. To assign participants to cohorts, the prospective study relied on clinical history that participants themselves reported in a screening survey and a study questionnaire. Recovered participants in ImmuneRACE Cohort 3 were defined as having two consecutive negative NP/OP PCR tests, clearance from a healthcare professional, or resolution of symptoms. Mobile phlebotomists in the prospective study collected whole blood, serum and a nasopharyngeal or oropharyngeal swab from every participant. Over a roughly 2-month period, participants in the prospective study had the option of providing additional blood draws and questionnaires. Blood samples from the prospective study were shipped frozen or at room temperature prior to DNA extraction.

With regard to this clone: Its antigen is unknown. It has no much larger one-base neighbor in the sample; base qualities were not kept.

The immunoSEQ Assay, a bias-controlled multiplex PCR, was used to amplify TCRbeta CDR3 regions from genomic DNA. On the study's bioinformatics: The number of nucleated cells in each sample was estimated from the amplification of reference gene primers within the assay. To quantify the absolute abundance of each unique TCRbeta CDR3 rearrangement, sequence reads were collapsed and filtered. Productive Simpson clonality was computed per sample as the square root of Simpson's diversity index over productive rearrangements. Imported from immuneACCESS, the table was reduced by TCRdb to in-frame sequences with V and J called. These copies leave out some clones; in studies compared against another copy, an unresolved V gene accounts for under half, and the cause of the remainder is not known. From that table come the V and J calls and clone size; the DNA was used to work out D and trimming. Across this sample there are about 280,000 clones, with roughly 85% seen only once. The ten top clones hold under 3% of the sample.

In this chain, TRBV19 is recombined with TRBJ1-5; there is no confident call for the D gene. The sequenced sample consisted of PBMCs or T cells enriched from blood (not recorded which). The TCR was taken from a woman aged 50 to 65 who had recovered from COVID-19. The DNA sequence is TGTGCCAGTAGTCGAGATAGCAATCAGCCCCAGCATTTT. It is translated as CASSRDSNQPQHF. Supplemented by the reference TRBV19 and TRBJ1-5 proteins around the CDR3, the complete variable domain is DGGITQSPKYLFRKEGQNVTLSCEQNLNHDAMYWYRQDPGQGLRLIYYSQIVNDFQKGDIAEGYSVSREKKESFPLTVTSAQKNPTAFYLCASSRDSNQPQHFGDGTRLSIL.